The 21 T cell receptor beta chains below all came from one sample that was sequenced in a study of T cells in localized non-small cell lung cancer. Sequencing used immunoSEQ multiplex PCR; TCRdb keeps in-frame clones, though not all of them. The repertoire consists of some 11,000 clones, with 90% occurring once and the leading ten covering roughly an eighth. The sequencing used peripheral blood, collected before any cancer treatment. All receptors come from a male donor older than 55 with stage III lung adenocarcinoma.

This clone appeared a single time. The rearrangement joins TRBV7-8 to TRBJ2-3; tentatively, D is TRBD2 (5 bases). Germline V gene data show CDR1 as SGHVS and CDR2 as FQNEAQ. The CDR3 length is 13 residues. The V and J ends lost 6 bases and 5 bases respectively, with 12 bases between them. CDR3 DNA: TGTGCCAGCAGTCACCCGGCGGGAGATACGCAGTATTTT. Its translation is CASSHPAGDTQYF.

This clone was picked up a small number of times. The chain's CDR3 is CAYGQAGANVLTF. Here the CDR3 DNA reads TGTGCCTACGGACAGGCTGGGGCCAACGTCCTGACTTTC. V gene TRBV30 combines with J gene TRBJ2-6; 7 bases align to TRBD1. The V gene end was trimmed by 7 bases and the J gene end by 2 bases; junction bases not matched to a gene: 2. This CDR3 spans 13 amino acids. Looked up from germline, CDR1 is GTSNPN and CDR2 is SVGIG (reference sequence).

The chain employs TRBV5-4 and TRBJ2-2, with TRBD2 as a possible D gene (5 bases). The ends were cut back, 0 bases at V and 1 base at J, with 10 bases in the middle. There are 16 residues in the CDR3. The germline gives CDR1 SGHNT, CDR2 YYREEE (reference sequence). The CDR3 sequence: CASSLAGVRNTGELFF. The CDR3 DNA follows: TGTGCCAGCAGCTTGGCCGGGGTGCGGAACACCGGGGAGCTGTTTTTT.

V gene TRBV19 combines with J gene TRBJ1-5, with TRBD1 matching 9 bases. Germline CDR1 is LNHDA and CDR2 is SQIVND (reference sequence). The V and J ends lost 3 bases and 11 bases, in that order; junction bases with no gene match: 8. The CDR3 runs to 14 residues. CDR3 loop: CASSMGQGYSAQHF. For the CDR3, the DNA is TGTGCCAGTAGTATGGGACAGGGATATTCGGCCCAGCATTTT.

The chain carries TRBV5-1 and TRBJ2-1; 10 bases are shared with TRBD2. V dropped 0 bases and J dropped 10; count of bases not matched to a gene: 4. CDR1 is SGHRS and CDR2 is YFSETQ in the germline V gene. This CDR3 region has 14 residues. CDR3 sequence reads: CASSLVIAGGEQFF. CDR3 DNA sequence: TGCGCCAGCAGCTTGGTAATAGCGGGAGGCGAGCAGTTCTTC.

The chain employs TRBV19 and TRBJ1-2; 8 nucleotides align to TRBD1. The CDR3 is made up of 12 amino acids. Germline V CDR1 and CDR2: LNHDA, SQIVND (reference sequence). V lost 6 bases to trimming and J lost 3 bases; unmatched junction nucleotides: 0. In DNA form, the CDR3 reads TGTGCCAGTAGCAGGGGGCACTATGGCTACACCTTC. Encoded protein: CASSRGHYGYTF. Full variable domain (outside the CDR3, taken from reference TRBV19 and TRBJ1-2): DGGITQSPKYLFRKEGQNVTLSCEQNLNHDAMYWYRQDPGQGLRLIYYSQIVNDFQKGDIAEGYSVSREKKESFPLTVTSAQKNPTAFYLCASSRGHYGYTFGSGTRLTVV.

The chain employs TRBV6-4 and TRBJ2-1; 8 bases align to TRBD1. Germline-derived CDR1 and CDR2 are MRHNA and SNTAGT. With 3 bases clipped from V and 7 bases from J, the junction kept 14 bases outside the gene matches. CDR3 length: 17 amino acids. The CDR3 reads CASSERRTPGQENEQFF. The CDR3 DNA is TGTGCCAGCAGTGAGCGGAGAACACCGGGACAGGAAAATGAGCAGTTCTTC.

The table lists this clone with a few counts. The J gene is TRBJ2-2, the V gene TRBV4-1; weak D call: TRBD2 (5 bases). This CDR3 is 13 amino acids long. Deletions cut 8 bases from V and 4 bases from J, with 11 bases between. Per the germline V gene, CDR1 is MGHRA and CDR2 is YSYEKL. For the CDR3, the DNA is TGCGCCAGCCATAGCGTGGGCACCGGGGAGCTGTTTTTT. Residues: CASHSVGTGELFF.

This clone was seen just once. The chain carries TRBV6-5 and TRBJ2-1, with TRBD2 matching over 9 bases. In germline, CDR1 is MNHEY, CDR2 SVGAGI. The V segment lost 6 bases and the J segment 5 bases; nucleotides outside the gene matches: 8. The CDR3 is made up of 15 amino acids. The CDR3 sequence: CASSPSGNYDNEQFF. CDR3 sequence (DNA): TGTGCCAGCAGCCCTAGCGGGAATTATGACAATGAGCAGTTCTTC.

The chain carries TRBV7-9 and TRBJ1-5, with D maybe TRBD1 (5 bases). The ends were cut back, 1 base at V and 5 bases at J, with 9 bases in the middle. This CDR3 contains 14 residues. Germline CDR1 is SEHNR and CDR2 is FQNEAQ (reference sequence). The CDR3 coding sequence is TGTGCCAGCAGCTTAGGGGGGTGGGATCAGCCCCAGCATTTT. Encoded protein: CASSLGGWDQPQHF.

This clone was observed a single time. The chain links TRBV19 to TRBJ1-1, with D maybe TRBD1 (5 bases). Germline V gene lookup returns CDR1 LNHDA and CDR2 SQIVND (reference sequence). V was cut by 5 bases and J by 4 bases, with 17 bases left in between. The CDR3 contains 15 residues. The CDR3 here is CASSQAGRRGTEAFF. CDR3 bases: TGTGCCAGTAGTCAGGCAGGGCGACGGGGCACTGAAGCTTTCTTT.

The V call is TRBV28, the J call TRBJ2-5; possible D gene TRBD1, 5 bases. V lost 5 bases and J lost 2, with 9 bases in between. Germline values: CDR1 MDHEN, CDR2 SYDVKM. The CDR3 covers 13 residues. The CDR3 sequence is CASSRQLQETQYF. The CDR3 DNA sequence: TGTGCCAGCAGTAGACAGTTACAAGAGACCCAGTACTTC.

The V gene is TRBV5-1, the J gene TRBJ2-7; D possibly corresponds to TRBD2 (5 bases). The germline V gene encodes CDR1 SGHRS and CDR2 YFSETQ. Trimming shortened V by 3 bases and J by 5 bases, and 24 bases separated the two germline ends. The CDR3 has 17 residues. The CDR3: CASSSYRRGSDIDEQYF. DNA for the CDR3: TGCGCCAGCAGCTCATATCGACGAGGGAGCGATATTGACGAGCAGTACTTC.

This clone showed up just once. The chain is built from TRBV29-1 and TRBJ2-3; perhaps TRBD2 as D (6 bases). Germline-derived CDR1 and CDR2 are SQVTM and ANQGSEA. Trimming pared 4 bases from V and 5 bases from J, leaving 10 bases between. The CDR3 has 12 amino acids. CDR3 DNA sequence: TGCAGCGTTGGGCAGGGAGGAGATACGCAGTATTTT. This codes for CSVGQGGDTQYF.

The count of this clone is one. V usage is TRBV4-1 and J usage is TRBJ1-3; weak D call: TRBD1 (5 bases). This CDR3 has 15 residues. In germline, CDR1 is MGHRA, CDR2 YSYEKL. The V end was cut by 1 base, the J end by 2 bases, with 9 bases between. In nucleotides, the CDR3 is TGCGCCAGCAGCCAAGTGGAGGGGACTGGAAACACCATATATTTT. It codes for CASSQVEGTGNTIYF.

This rearrangement joins TRBV2 to TRBJ2-7, with unresolved D. Germline loops: CDR1 SNHLY, CDR2 FYNNEI. This CDR3 spans 13 amino acids. Trimming stripped 4 bases from V and 3 bases from J, with 10 bases between. CDR3 amino acids: CASSVEGYYEQYF. The CDR3 nucleotides read TGTGCCAGCAGTGTAGAAGGGTACTACGAGCAGTACTTC. Complete variable domain (other parts from reference TRBV2 and TRBJ2-7): EPEVTQTPSHQVTQMGQEVILRCVPISNHLYFYWYRQILGQKVEFLVSFYNNEISEKSEIFDDQFSVERPDGSNFTLKIRSTKLEDSAMYFCASSVEGYYEQYFGPGTRLTVT.

In its sample, this clone is large. The V call is TRBV5-1, the J call TRBJ2-7; D remains unclear. The CDR3 sequence is 12 residues long. Germline V gene sequence: CDR1 SGHRS, CDR2 YFSETQ. Trimming cost V 5 bases and J 4 bases, with 10 bases left between them. CDR3 sequence: CASSSGIYEQYF. The CDR3 nucleotides read TGCGCCAGCAGTTCAGGAATATACGAGCAGTACTTC. The full variable domain, completed using reference TRBV5-1 and TRBJ2-7, is KAGVTQTPRYLIKTRGQQVTLSCSPISGHRSVSWYQQTPGQGLQFLFEYFSETQRNKGNFPGRFSGRQFSNSRSEMNVSTLELGDSALYLCASSSGIYEQYFGPGTRLTVT.

J is TRBJ1-2 and V is TRBV5-1; tentative D call: TRBD1 (5 bases). V gave up 2 bases and J gave up 6 bases, with 11 bases separating them. The CDR3 runs to 13 residues. Germline CDR1 SGHRS, CDR2 YFSETQ. The CDR3 here is CASSFEGADGYTF. The CDR3 region has the DNA TGCGCCAGCAGCTTCGAAGGGGCGGATGGCTACACCTTC.

The chain recombines TRBV10-3 with TRBJ2-7; TRBD1 aligns across 7 bases. Germline CDR1 ENHRY, CDR2 SYGVKD. The junction had 2 bases not matched to a gene; V was cut back by 6 bases and J by 0 bases. The CDR3 loop spans 13 amino acids. In DNA form, the CDR3 reads TGTGCCATCAGCGGACAGGTCTCCTACGAGCAGTACTTC. This sequence encodes CAISGQVSYEQYF.

V is TRBV7-9 and J is TRBJ1-4, with a tentative D call TRBD1 (6 bases). CDR3 size: 17 residues. The germline V gene has CDR1 SEHNR and CDR2 FQNEAQ (reference sequence). Trimming took off 4 bases at V and 6 bases at J, with 21 bases between the two ends. DNA for the CDR3: TGTGCCAGCAGCTCCTACCTTAAGACAGGTGCTGATGAAAAACTGTTTTTT. It encodes CASSSYLKTGADEKLFF.

The rearrangement joins TRBV6-5 to TRBJ2-6; D unclear. This CDR3 comprises 16 residues. Germline V gene lookup returns CDR1 MNHEY and CDR2 SVGAGI. V lost 0 bases and J 0 bases, leaving 6 bases between the germline ends. The CDR3 sequence is CASSYSESSGANVLTF. The CDR3 coding sequence is TGTGCCAGCAGTTACTCGGAGAGCTCTGGGGCCAACGTCCTGACTTTC.